These 6 T cell receptor beta chains were sequenced from one sample in a study of blood T cell repertoires in COVID-19. Sequencing used immunoSEQ multiplex PCR; TCRdb keeps in-frame clones, though not all of them. The table has around 620,000 clones, around 89% seen once; the top ten hold under 0.3%. Source material: peripheral blood. These receptors came from a woman younger than 30 with acute or convalescent COVID-19.

This chain uses TRBV27 with TRBJ2-5, with 9 bases matching TRBD2. The V gene end was trimmed by 6 bases and the J gene end by 5 bases; junction bases not matched to a gene: 16. CDR3 size: 17 residues. The V gene's germline CDR1 is MNHEY and CDR2 SMNVEV (reference sequence). CDR3 nucleotide sequence: TGTGCCAGCAGCCGAAGCCCTCTAGCGGGGTTGCTCGAGACCCAGTACTTC. Residues: CASSRSPLAGLLETQYF.

The chain joins TRBV2 to TRBJ2-7; TRBD2 agrees at 13 bases. V was pared by 4 bases and J by 3 bases, with 3 bases of the junction left unmatched. Germline V gene lookup returns CDR1 SNHLY and CDR2 FYNNEI. The length of the CDR3 is 15 residues. CDR3 region: CASSGTSGGGYEQYF. CDR3 DNA: TGTGCCAGCAGTGGGACTAGCGGGGGAGGCTACGAGCAGTACTTC.

The J gene is TRBJ2-1, the V gene TRBV7-2, with TRBD2 identical over 7 bases. Germline assignment: CDR1 SGHTA and CDR2 FQGNSA. The CDR3 has 16 residues. Trimming removed 3 bases from V and 9 bases from J; junction bases left unmatched: 14. The CDR3 spells CASSLKLAVPLGEQFF. In DNA form, the CDR3 reads TGTGCCAGCAGCTTGAAGCTAGCGGTTCCCCTGGGTGAGCAGTTCTTC.

The chain is built from TRBV20-1 and TRBJ2-7, with TRBD1 identical over 7 bases. The germline CDR1 and CDR2 sequences are DFQATT and SNEGSKA (reference sequence). The CDR3 sequence is 15 residues long. V dropped 3 bases and J dropped 6; count of bases not matched to a gene: 14. For the CDR3, the DNA is TGCAGTGCTAGTGCCTCCGAGACAGGGCCGGCCGAGCAGTACTTC. It specifies CSASASETGPAEQYF.

The J gene is TRBJ1-1, the V gene TRBV6-1, with no clear D. Trimming left V 2 bases short and J 11 bases short, with 15 bases between. This CDR3 spans 13 amino acids. Per germline, CDR1 MNHNS and CDR2 SASEGT. The CDR3 DNA reads TGTGCCAGCAGTGAAAGCGTAGGGAGGATGGCTTTCTTT. It yields the protein CASSESVGRMAFF.

The CDR3 reads CATSDPGEQFF. In DNA form, the CDR3 reads TGTGCCACCAGTGACCCAGGGGAGCAGTTCTTC. V and J are TRBV24-1 and TRBJ2-1; D perhaps matches TRBD1 (5 bases). V was clipped by 4 bases and J by 10 bases, with 7 bases between them. The CDR3 has 11 amino acids. Germline lookup yields CDR1 KGHDR and CDR2 SFDVKD.